This T cell receptor beta chain was found in a study of Graves' ophthalmopathy and Graves' hyperthyroidism. Findings and limits, study-wide: A model built from 13 signatures distinguished ophthalmopathy from stable hyperthyroidism with 87.88% sensitivity and about 80% specificity. Blood also carried most expanded thyroid clonotypes exceeding 0.001 frequency.

This clonotype was observed many times. The antigen remains unidentified. RNA served as the template for amplifying TCR beta CDR3 regions. Scientists carried out first-round RT-PCR using HTBI primers and then a second-round multiplex PCR. TCRdb itself ran the multiplex PCR reads through MiXCR, one entry per CDR3 protein. The sample includes about 480,000 distinct CDR3 sequences, over 13% seen only once; the top ten take approximately 9.8%. The CDR3 runs 15 residues. V lost 5 bases and J 1 base, leaving 15 bases between the germline ends. The germline V gene encodes CDR1 SGHRS and CDR2 YFSETQ. The sample consisted of blood. The J gene is TRBJ1-2, the V gene TRBV5-1; D is perhaps TRBD1 (6 bases). The clonotype comes from a woman in her thirties with Graves' ophthalmopathy. Here the CDR3 DNA reads TGCGCCAGCAGATCCTCGACAGGAGATAACTATGGCTACACCTTC. Amino acid sequence: CASRSSTGDNYGYTF.